The 26 T cell receptor beta chains presented below share a single source sample, sequenced in a study of early T cells in non-severe SARS-CoV-2 infection. TCRdb processed the 5' RACE reads anew with MiXCR; each CDR3 protein has one entry. Of fewer than 55,000 distinct CDR3 sequences in the sample, about 4% were seen once. The sequencing input was whole blood. All receptors come from an adult who was a healthcare worker with PCR-confirmed SARS-CoV-2 infection or an uninfected control (not recorded which).

This clonotype was observed at least ten times. V usage is TRBV7-2 and J usage is TRBJ1-4; 7 bases line up with TRBD1. V shed 6 bases, J shed 8 bases, and the junction held 9 bases outside the gene matches. Germline CDR1 reads SGHTA; CDR2 reads FQGNSA. The CDR3 contains 14 residues. CDR3 in amino acids: CASSSTGSGEKLFF. CDR3 DNA: TGTGCCAGCAGTTCGACAGGGTCCGGGGAAAAACTGTTTTTT. Together with reference TRBV7-2 and TRBJ1-4, the CDR3 gives the full variable domain: GAGVSQSPSNKVTEKGKDVELRCDPISGHTALYWYRQSLGQGLEFLIYFQGNSAPDKSGLPSDRFSAERTGGSVSTLTIQRTQQEDSAVYLCASSSTGSGEKLFFGSGTQLSVL.

This clonotype came up many times. For the CDR3, the DNA is TGCAGTGCTAGAGATCTCGGGCAGGTCAACAATAACTATGGCTACACCTTC. This sequence encodes CSARDLGQVNNNYGYTF. The rearrangement uses TRBV20-1 and TRBJ1-2; D uncertain. Trimming left V 0 bases short and J 1 base short, with 18 bases between. CDR1 is DFQATT, CDR2 SNEGSKA, per germline (reference sequence). The CDR3 is 17 residues long.

This clonotype was recorded at least ten times. The J gene is TRBJ2-1, the V gene TRBV12-3 or TRBV12-4; a weak D match, TRBD2 (6 bases). CDR3 length: 15 amino acids. V was cut by 3 bases and J by 8 bases, with 17 bases left in between. CDR3: CASSFSGGRRDEQFF. DNA for the CDR3: TGTGCCAGCAGTTTTAGTGGCGGAAGGAGGGATGAGCAGTTCTTC.

This chain joins TRBV5-4 and TRBJ2-7; perhaps TRBD2 as D (6 bases). V was shortened by 0 bases and J by 7 bases, with 17 bases between the two germline ends. CDR3 size: 15 residues. Germline V CDR1 and CDR2: SGHNT, YYREEE (reference sequence). The CDR3 nucleotides are TGTGCCAGCAGCTTGGGGCGCAACCCTGGGGGGGAGCAGTACTTC. Translated, it gives CASSLGRNPGGEQYF.

This clonotype turned up a few times. This chain links TRBV5-1 with TRBJ2-2; the D is unclear. The CDR3 spans 13 residues. Germline loops: CDR1 SGHRS, CDR2 YFSETQ. With 6 bases removed from V and 1 base from J, the gap between germline ends came to 7 bases. The CDR3 loop reads CASKNGNTGELFF. The CDR3 DNA is TGCGCCAGCAAGAACGGGAACACCGGGGAGCTGTTTTTT.

This clonotype appeared a few times. The gene calls are TRBV20-1 and TRBJ2-7; D ambiguous. CDR1 and CDR2 (germline): DFQATT, SNEGSKA (reference sequence). V was trimmed by 3 bases and J by 1 base, leaving 16 bases between them. The CDR3 extends over 15 amino acids. CDR3: CSARPGRPLSYEQYF. CDR3 sequence (DNA): TGCAGTGCTAGGCCCGGACGGCCGTTGTCCTACGAGCAGTACTTC.

This clonotype was seen at least ten times. The chain combines TRBV11-1 with TRBJ2-7; 9 bases fit TRBD2. Per germline, CDR1 SGHAT and CDR2 FQDESV (reference sequence). V was clipped by 4 bases and J by 2 bases; unmatched bases: 3. The CDR3 runs to 14 residues. CDR3 in amino acids: CASSSSGTTYEQYF. The DNA of the CDR3 is TGTGCCAGCAGCTCTAGCGGGACCACCTACGAGCAGTACTTC.

There are many counts of this clonotype. The gene calls are TRBV6-5 and TRBJ2-7, with TRBD1 matching over 11 bases. CDR1 and CDR2 (germline): MNHEY, SVGAGI. This CDR3 has 15 residues. V lost 5 bases, J lost 2 bases, and 5 bases stayed unmatched. CDR3 in amino acids: CASSKPGQGAYEQYF. The CDR3 DNA follows: TGTGCCAGCAGTAAACCGGGACAGGGGGCCTACGAGCAGTACTTC.

This clonotype has ten or more counts. This sequence joins TRBV7-6 and TRBJ2-7, with 7 bases lining up with TRBD2. V shed 5 bases, J shed 1 base, and the junction held 8 bases outside the gene matches. There are 15 residues in the CDR3. In germline, CDR1 is SGHVS, CDR2 FNYEAQ. The CDR3 is CASSPGGGRSYEQYF. Here the CDR3 DNA reads TGTGCCAGCAGCCCGGGGGGAGGCCGGTCCTACGAGCAGTACTTC.

Regarding this clonotype: This may be a read error: a much more frequent sequence differs by one nucleotide. CDR3 nucleotide sequence: TGTGCCAACAGTGTGACAGGTGGGAACACCGGGGAGCTGTTTTTT. Encoded protein: CANSVTGGNTGELFF. The rearrangement joins TRBV2 to TRBJ2-2; D might be TRBD1 (6 bases). Looked up from germline, CDR1 is SNHLY and CDR2 is FYNNEI. The CDR3 length is 15 residues.

This clonotype was seen more than once but under ten times. The chain joins TRBV12-3 or TRBV12-4 to TRBJ2-5, with no clear D. The CDR3 runs to 14 residues. Deletions cut 1 base from V and 5 bases from J, with 11 bases between. The CDR3 DNA reads TGTGCCAGCAGTTTAGAGGCCAGCGTCGAGACCCAGTACTTC. Its translation: CASSLEASVETQYF.

The table lists this clonotype with many counts. The DNA of the CDR3 is TGTGCCAGCAGCGTAGCTGGGACTAGCGGGGCAGGGGTGCAGTTCTTC. Its translation: CASSVAGTSGAGVQFF. V is TRBV9 and J is TRBJ2-1, with 13 positions matching TRBD2. V lost 0 bases, J lost 12 bases, and 9 bases stayed unmatched. The length of the CDR3 is 16 residues. Germline CDR1 reads SGDLS; CDR2 reads YYNGEE. The full variable domain, in which reference TRBV9 and TRBJ2-1 provide the parts outside the CDR3, is DSGVTQTPKHLITATGQRVTLRCSPRSGDLSVYWYQQSLDQGLQFLIQYYNGEERAKGNILERFSAQQFPDLHSELNLSSLELGDSALYFCASSVAGTSGAGVQFFGPGTRLTVL.

This chain uses TRBV11-3 with TRBJ2-1, with a possible D match to TRBD2 (6 bases). The V end was cut by 5 bases, the J end by 3 bases, with 17 bases between. Germline CDR1 is SGHNT and CDR2 is YENEEA. CDR3 length: 16 residues. DNA of the CDR3: TGTGCCAGCAGCCCCCCGAACTCCGGGAGCTACAATGAGCAGTTCTTC. Protein: CASSPPNSGSYNEQFF.

This clonotype was recorded many times. The CDR3 protein is CSVAGQGGMDEQFF. As DNA, the CDR3 is TGCAGCGTTGCCGGACAGGGTGGAATGGATGAGCAGTTCTTC. The chain uses TRBV29-1 and TRBJ2-1; 8 nucleotides match TRBD1. The CDR3 contains 14 residues. Trimming took 4 bases from V and 8 from J; bases not matched to a gene: 10. Germline assignment: CDR1 SQVTM and CDR2 ANQGSEA.

The sample holds many counts of this clonotype. This chain joins TRBV20-1 and TRBJ2-3; D not certain. The germline gives CDR1 DFQATT, CDR2 SNEGSKA (reference sequence). The CDR3 extends over 14 amino acids. V was shortened by 5 bases and J by 0 bases, with 12 bases between the two germline ends. CDR3 loop: CSASLSGSTDTQYF. The CDR3 bases are TGCAGTGCTTCTCTTAGTGGAAGCACAGATACGCAGTATTTT.

This clonotype was recorded many times. V is TRBV10-2 and J is TRBJ1-5; D not certain. CDR3 length: 21 residues. Deletions cut 2 bases from V and 1 base from J, with 27 bases between. Germline CDR1 and CDR2: WSHSY and SAAADI. The CDR3 bases are TGCGCCAGCAGTGAGCCGGCCGGTGGGCTAGGTAGTCAACCCAGCAATCAGCCCCAGCATTTT. Translation gives CASSEPAGGLGSQPSNQPQHF.

This clonotype has ten or more counts. The chain recombines TRBV6-1 with TRBJ2-1; 16 bases align to TRBD2. This CDR3 is built from 13 residues. The junction had 8 bases not matched to a gene; V was cut back by 8 bases and J by 16 bases. Germline CDR1 reads MNHNS; CDR2 reads SASEGT. CDR3 DNA sequence: TGTGCCAGCGGGACTAGCGGGGGGGTCGCGCGTTTCTTC. Its translation is CASGTSGGVARFF.

This clonotype came up many times. The chain uses TRBV12-5 and TRBJ1-5; D unclear. Germline lookup yields CDR1 LGHNT and CDR2 FRNRAP. The CDR3 consists of 16 residues. Trimming left V 6 bases short and J 4 bases short, with 19 bases between. The CDR3 spells CASGPSPDGGNQPQHF. The CDR3 DNA follows: TGTGCTAGTGGGCCCTCTCCCGACGGAGGAAATCAGCCCCAGCATTTT.

This clonotype was observed at least ten times. The rearrangement links TRBV27 to TRBJ1-5, with D tentatively TRBD1 (6 bases). This CDR3 region has 13 residues. Trimming left V 4 bases short and J 5 bases short, with 9 bases between. Germline V gives CDR1 MNHEY, CDR2 SMNVEV (reference sequence). The CDR3 sequence: CASSYTGYQPQHF. Here the CDR3 DNA reads TGTGCCAGCAGTTATACAGGGTATCAGCCCCAGCATTTT.

There are many counts of this clonotype. The rearrangement joins TRBV18 to TRBJ1-6; D is possibly TRBD1 (6 bases). The V gene's germline CDR1 is KGHSH and CDR2 LQKENI. The germline V and J ends were trimmed by 10 bases and 14 bases, with 21 bases remaining between them. The CDR3 runs to 13 residues. CDR3 sequence reads: CATEQIQGSTLHF. Written as DNA, the CDR3 is TGTGCCACCGAACAAATACAGGGCTCCACCCTCCACTTT.

The sample holds many counts of this clonotype. The V and J genes are TRBV19 and TRBJ1-2; 10 nucleotides line up with TRBD1. V lost 4 bases, J lost 8 bases, and 22 bases stayed unmatched. Per germline, CDR1 LNHDA and CDR2 SQIVND (reference sequence). The CDR3 runs 19 residues. The DNA of the CDR3 is TGTGCCAGTAGTAGTCCTCGGGACAGGGGATTCCCGGAGACTGAGGGCTACACCTTC. Translated, it gives CASSSPRDRGFPETEGYTF.

Ten or more counts support this clonotype. The genes are TRBV28 and TRBJ2-7, with D unresolved. V was clipped by 6 bases and J by 2 bases, with 8 bases between them. CDR3 length: 12 residues. In germline, CDR1 is MDHEN, CDR2 SYDVKM. CDR3 region: CASSPTTYEQYF. The CDR3 DNA is TGTGCCAGCAGCCCCACTACCTACGAGCAGTACTTC.

Many counts were recorded for this clonotype. The chain carries TRBV4-2 and TRBJ2-5; 13 bases align to TRBD2. CDR3 length equals 16 residues. After removal of 3 bases from V and 3 bases from J, the junction contained 4 bases not matched to a gene. Germline V gives CDR1 LGHNA, CDR2 YNFKEQ. The CDR3 region is CASSHTSGGVEETQYF. CDR3 nucleotide sequence: TGTGCCAGCAGCCACACTAGCGGGGGGGTTGAAGAGACCCAGTACTTC.

In this sample, this clonotype turned up once. A clone one base away is much larger, so this may be a read error. The chain employs TRBV20-1 and TRBJ1-1; D uncertain. The CDR3 loop spans 14 amino acids. Trimming pared 2 bases from V and 2 bases from J, leaving 12 bases between. The germline V gene has CDR1 DFQATT and CDR2 SNEGSKA (reference sequence). The DNA for the CDR3 is TGCAGTGCTAGAAGATCCGTCAGAAACACTGAAGCTTTCTTT. Its protein is CSARRSVRNTEAFF.

A note on this clonotype: It may be a read error: a sequence one base away is much more abundant. Lacking the conserved final phenylalanine or tryptophan, this CDR3 likely reflects a read error. The chain links TRBV27 to TRBJ2-3; D gene uncertain. Germline V gene lookup returns CDR1 MNHEY and CDR2 SMNVEV (reference sequence). CDR3 length: 14 amino acids. Trimming removed 6 bases at V and 2 bases at J, with 12 bases between. The CDR3 nucleotides are TGTGCCAGCAGCCCCGACGAGAACACAGATACGCAGTATTAT. Translated: CASSPDENTDTQYY.

The sample holds many counts of this clonotype. The rearrangement links TRBV10-2 to TRBJ2-2; D uncertain. The germline V gene encodes CDR1 WSHSY and CDR2 SAAADI. The V gene lost 8 bases and the J gene lost 0 bases, with 10 bases spanning the gap. This CDR3 has 14 residues. The CDR3 here is CASQTAANTGELFF. DNA of the CDR3: TGCGCCAGCCAAACTGCCGCGAACACCGGGGAGCTGTTTTTT.